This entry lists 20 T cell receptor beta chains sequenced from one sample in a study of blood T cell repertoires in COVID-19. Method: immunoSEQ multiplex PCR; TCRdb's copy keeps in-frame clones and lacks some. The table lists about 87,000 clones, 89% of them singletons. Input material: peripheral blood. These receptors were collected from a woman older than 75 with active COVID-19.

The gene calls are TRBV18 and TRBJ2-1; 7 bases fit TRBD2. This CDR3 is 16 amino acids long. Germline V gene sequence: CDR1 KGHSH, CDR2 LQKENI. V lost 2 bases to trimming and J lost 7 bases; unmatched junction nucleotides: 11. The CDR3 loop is CASSPLSGTLKNEQFF. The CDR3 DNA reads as TGTGCCAGCTCACCATTGAGCGGGACTTTAAAGAATGAGCAGTTCTTC.

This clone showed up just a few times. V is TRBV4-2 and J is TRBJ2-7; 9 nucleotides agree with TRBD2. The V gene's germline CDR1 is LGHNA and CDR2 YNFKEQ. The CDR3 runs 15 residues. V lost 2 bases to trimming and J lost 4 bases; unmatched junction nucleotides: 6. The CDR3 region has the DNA TGTGCCAGCAGCCAACATAGCGGGAGTGATTACGAGCAGTACTTC. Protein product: CASSQHSGSDYEQYF.

CDR3 in amino acids: CASSQDPDRSGTKNIQYF. The CDR3 bases are TGCGCCAGCAGCCAAGACCCGGACAGGAGTGGGACCAAAAACATTCAGTACTTC. J is TRBJ2-4 and V is TRBV4-3, with 7 bases that match TRBD1. CDR1 and CDR2 (germline): LGHNA, YSLEER. This CDR3 spans 18 amino acids. The V and J ends lost 0 bases and 2 bases, in that order; junction bases with no gene match: 10.

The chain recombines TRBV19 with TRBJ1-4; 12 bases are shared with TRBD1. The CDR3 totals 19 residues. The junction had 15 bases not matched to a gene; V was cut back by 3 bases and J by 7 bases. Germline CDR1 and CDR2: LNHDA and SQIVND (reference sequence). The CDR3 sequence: CASSIFGTGTGGFREKLFF. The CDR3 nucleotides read TGTGCCAGTAGTATCTTTGGTACCGGGACAGGGGGCTTTCGTGAAAAACTGTTTTTT.

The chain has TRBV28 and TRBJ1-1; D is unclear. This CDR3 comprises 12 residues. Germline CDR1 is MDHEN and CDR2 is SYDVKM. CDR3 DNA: TGTGCAAGCGAGGAGACGAACACTGAAGCTTTCTTT. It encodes CASEETNTEAFF.

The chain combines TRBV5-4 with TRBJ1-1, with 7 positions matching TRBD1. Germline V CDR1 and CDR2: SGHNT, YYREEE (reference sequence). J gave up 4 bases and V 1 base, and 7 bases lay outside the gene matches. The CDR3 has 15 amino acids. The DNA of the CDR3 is TGTGCCAGCAGCTTGTTAACAGGGGCCAGCACTGAAGCTTTCTTT. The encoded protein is CASSLLTGASTEAFF.

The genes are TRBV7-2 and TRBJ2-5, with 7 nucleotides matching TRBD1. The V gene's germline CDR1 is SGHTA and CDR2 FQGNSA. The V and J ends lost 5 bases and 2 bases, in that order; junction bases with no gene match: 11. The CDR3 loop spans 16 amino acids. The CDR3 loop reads CASSPGTAVGQETQYF. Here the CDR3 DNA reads TGTGCCAGCAGCCCCGGGACAGCGGTGGGGCAAGAGACCCAGTACTTC.

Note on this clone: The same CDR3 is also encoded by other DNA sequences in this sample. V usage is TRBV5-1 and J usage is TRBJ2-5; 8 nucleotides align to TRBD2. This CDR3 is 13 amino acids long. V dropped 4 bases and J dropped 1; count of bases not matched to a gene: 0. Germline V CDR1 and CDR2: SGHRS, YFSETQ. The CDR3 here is CASSRGGQETQYF. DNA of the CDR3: TGCGCCAGCAGCCGGGGGGGCCAAGAGACCCAGTACTTC.

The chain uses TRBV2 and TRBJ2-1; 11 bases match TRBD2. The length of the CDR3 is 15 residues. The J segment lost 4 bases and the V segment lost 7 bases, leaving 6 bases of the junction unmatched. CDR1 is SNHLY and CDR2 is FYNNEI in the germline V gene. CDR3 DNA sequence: TGTGCCAGCAACCGACTAGCGGGGATGTACAATGAGCAGTTCTTC. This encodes CASNRLAGMYNEQFF.

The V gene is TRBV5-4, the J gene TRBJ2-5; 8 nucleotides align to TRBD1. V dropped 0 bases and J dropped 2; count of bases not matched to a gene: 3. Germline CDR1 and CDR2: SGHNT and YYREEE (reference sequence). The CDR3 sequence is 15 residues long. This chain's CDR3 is CASSLATGGQETQYF. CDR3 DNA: TGTGCCAGCAGCTTGGCAACAGGGGGACAAGAGACCCAGTACTTC.

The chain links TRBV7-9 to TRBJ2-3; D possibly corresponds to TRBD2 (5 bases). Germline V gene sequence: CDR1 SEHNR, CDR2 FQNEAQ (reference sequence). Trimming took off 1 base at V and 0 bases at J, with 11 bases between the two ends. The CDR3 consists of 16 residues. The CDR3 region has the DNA TGTGCCAGCAGCTTAGGAGCGGAGCCAAGCACAGATACGCAGTATTTT. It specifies CASSLGAEPSTDTQYF.

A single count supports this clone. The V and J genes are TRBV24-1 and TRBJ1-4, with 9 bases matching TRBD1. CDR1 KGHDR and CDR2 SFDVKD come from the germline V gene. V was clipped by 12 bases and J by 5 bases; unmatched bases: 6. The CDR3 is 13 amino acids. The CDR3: CAAPGQGNEKLFF. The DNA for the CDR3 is TGTGCCGCACCGGGACAGGGAAATGAAAAACTGTTTTTT.

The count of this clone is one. Here the CDR3 DNA reads TGTGCCAGCAGGCCTGTGGAGGGAATCTATGGCTACACCTTC. Translation: CASRPVEGIYGYTF. The genes are TRBV28 and TRBJ1-2; D is uncertain. The germline V gene encodes CDR1 MDHEN and CDR2 SYDVKM. The CDR3 has 14 residues. The V end lost 6 bases, the J end lost 4 bases, and 15 bases lay between the germline ends.

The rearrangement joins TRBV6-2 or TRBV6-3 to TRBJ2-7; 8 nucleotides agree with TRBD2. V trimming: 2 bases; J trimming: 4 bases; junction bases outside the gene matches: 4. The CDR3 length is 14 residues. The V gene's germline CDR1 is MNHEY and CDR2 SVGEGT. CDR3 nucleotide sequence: TGTGCCAGCAGTTACACGGGAGGGAAGTACGAGCAGTACTTC. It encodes CASSYTGGKYEQYF.

The CDR3 DNA reads as TGTGCCAGCAGCTTAGGGGCGGGAGGGGTTGGCACCGGGGAGCTGTTTTTT. This encodes CASSLGAGGVGTGELFF. The chain links TRBV11-2 to TRBJ2-2; 9 bases map to TRBD2. The germline V gene has CDR1 SGHAT and CDR2 FQNNGV. The CDR3 length is 17 residues. V shed 1 base and J 4 bases; nucleotides not matched to a gene: 7.

The CDR3 is CASSFGPGGYNEQFF. Written as DNA, the CDR3 is TGTGCCAGCAGTTTTGGGCCAGGGGGCTACAATGAGCAGTTCTTC. V gene TRBV28 combines with J gene TRBJ2-1; 7 positions match TRBD1. J lost 3 bases, V lost 3 bases, and 5 bases had no gene match. Per germline, CDR1 MDHEN and CDR2 SYDVKM. The CDR3 totals 15 residues.

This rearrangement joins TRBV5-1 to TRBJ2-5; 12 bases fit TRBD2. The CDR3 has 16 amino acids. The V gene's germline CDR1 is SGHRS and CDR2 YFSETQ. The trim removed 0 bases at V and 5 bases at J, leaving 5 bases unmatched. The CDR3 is CASSLALAGGQETQYF. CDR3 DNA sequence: TGCGCCAGCAGCTTGGCCCTAGCGGGAGGGCAGGAGACCCAGTACTTC.

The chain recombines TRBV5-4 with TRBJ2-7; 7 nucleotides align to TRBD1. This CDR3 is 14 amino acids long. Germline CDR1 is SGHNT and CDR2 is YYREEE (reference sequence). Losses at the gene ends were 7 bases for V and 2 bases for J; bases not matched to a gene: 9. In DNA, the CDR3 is TGTGCCAGCGGACGACAGGGAATCCCCTACGAGCAGTACTTC. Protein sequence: CASGRQGIPYEQYF.

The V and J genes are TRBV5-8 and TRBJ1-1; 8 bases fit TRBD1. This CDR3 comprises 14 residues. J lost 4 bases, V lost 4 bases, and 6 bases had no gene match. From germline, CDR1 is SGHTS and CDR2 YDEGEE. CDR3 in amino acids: CASSQYRGATEAFF. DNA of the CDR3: TGTGCCAGCAGCCAATACAGGGGGGCCACTGAAGCTTTCTTT.

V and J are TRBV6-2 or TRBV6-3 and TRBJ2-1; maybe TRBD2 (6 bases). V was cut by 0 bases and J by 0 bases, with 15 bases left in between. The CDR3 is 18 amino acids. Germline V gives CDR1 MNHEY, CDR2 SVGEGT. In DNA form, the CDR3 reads TGTGCCAGCAGTTACTCAAGCCCTAGCGCCAGCTCCTACAATGAGCAGTTCTTC. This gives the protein CASSYSSPSASSYNEQFF.